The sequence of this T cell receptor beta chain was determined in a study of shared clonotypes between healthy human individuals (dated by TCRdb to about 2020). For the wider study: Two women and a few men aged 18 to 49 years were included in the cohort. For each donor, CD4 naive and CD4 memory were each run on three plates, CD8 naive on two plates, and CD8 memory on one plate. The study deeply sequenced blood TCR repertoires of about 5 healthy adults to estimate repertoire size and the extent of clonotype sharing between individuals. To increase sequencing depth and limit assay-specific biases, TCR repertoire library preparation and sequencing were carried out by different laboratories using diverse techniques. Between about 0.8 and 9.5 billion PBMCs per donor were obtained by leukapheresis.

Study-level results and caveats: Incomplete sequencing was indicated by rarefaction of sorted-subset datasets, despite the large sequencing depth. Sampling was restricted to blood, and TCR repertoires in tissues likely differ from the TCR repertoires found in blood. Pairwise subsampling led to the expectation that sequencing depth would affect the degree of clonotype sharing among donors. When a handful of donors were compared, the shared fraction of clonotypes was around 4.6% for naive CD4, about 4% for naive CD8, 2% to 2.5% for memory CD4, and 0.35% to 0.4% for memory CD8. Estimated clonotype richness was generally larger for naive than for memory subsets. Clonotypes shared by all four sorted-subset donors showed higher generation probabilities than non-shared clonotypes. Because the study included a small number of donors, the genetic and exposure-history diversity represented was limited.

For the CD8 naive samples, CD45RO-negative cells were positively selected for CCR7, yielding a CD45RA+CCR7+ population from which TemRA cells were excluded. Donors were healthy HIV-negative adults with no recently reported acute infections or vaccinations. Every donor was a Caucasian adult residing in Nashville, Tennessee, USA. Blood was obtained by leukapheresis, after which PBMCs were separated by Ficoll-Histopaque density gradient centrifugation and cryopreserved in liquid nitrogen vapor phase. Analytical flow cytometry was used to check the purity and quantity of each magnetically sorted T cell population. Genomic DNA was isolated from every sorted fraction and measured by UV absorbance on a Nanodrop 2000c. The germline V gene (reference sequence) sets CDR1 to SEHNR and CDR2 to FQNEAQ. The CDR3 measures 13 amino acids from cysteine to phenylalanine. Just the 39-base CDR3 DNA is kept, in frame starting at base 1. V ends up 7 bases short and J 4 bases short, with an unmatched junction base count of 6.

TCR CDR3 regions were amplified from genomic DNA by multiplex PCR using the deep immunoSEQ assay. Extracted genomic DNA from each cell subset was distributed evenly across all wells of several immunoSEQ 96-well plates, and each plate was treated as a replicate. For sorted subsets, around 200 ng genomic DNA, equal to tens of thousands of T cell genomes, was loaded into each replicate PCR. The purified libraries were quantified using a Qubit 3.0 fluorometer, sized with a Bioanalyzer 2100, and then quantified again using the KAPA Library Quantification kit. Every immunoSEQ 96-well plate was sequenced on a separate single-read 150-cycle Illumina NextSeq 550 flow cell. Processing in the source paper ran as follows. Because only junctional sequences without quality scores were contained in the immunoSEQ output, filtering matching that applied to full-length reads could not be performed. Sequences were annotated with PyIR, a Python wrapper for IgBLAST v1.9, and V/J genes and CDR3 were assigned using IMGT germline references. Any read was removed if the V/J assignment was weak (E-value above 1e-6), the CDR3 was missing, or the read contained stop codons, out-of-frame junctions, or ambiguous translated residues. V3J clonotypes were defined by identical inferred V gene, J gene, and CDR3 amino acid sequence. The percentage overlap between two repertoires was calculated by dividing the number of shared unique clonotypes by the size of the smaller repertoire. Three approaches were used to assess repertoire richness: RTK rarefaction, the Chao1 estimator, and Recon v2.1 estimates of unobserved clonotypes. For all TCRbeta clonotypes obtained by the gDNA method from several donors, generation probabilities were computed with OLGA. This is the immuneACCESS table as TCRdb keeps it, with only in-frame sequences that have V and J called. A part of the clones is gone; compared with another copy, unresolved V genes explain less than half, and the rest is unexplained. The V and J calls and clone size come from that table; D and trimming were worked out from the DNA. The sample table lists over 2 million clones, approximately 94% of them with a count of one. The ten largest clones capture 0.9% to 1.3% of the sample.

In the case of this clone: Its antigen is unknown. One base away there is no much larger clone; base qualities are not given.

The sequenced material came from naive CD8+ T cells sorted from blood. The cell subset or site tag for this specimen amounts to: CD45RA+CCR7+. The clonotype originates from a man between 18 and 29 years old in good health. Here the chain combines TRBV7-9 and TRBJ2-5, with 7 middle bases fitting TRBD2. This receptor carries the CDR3 CASTRGTIETQYF. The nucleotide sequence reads TGTGCCAGCACCCGGGGGACTATAGAGACCCAGTACTTC.